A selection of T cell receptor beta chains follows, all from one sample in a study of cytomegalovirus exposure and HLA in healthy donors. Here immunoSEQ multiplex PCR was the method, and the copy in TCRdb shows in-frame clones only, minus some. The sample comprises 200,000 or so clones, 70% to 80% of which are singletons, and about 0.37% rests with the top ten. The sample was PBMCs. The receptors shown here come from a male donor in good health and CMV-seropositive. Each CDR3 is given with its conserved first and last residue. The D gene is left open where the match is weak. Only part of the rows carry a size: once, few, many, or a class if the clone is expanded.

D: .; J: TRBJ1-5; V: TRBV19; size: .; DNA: TGTGCCAGTAGCAAGGACAGCTCCGGTTCAGTTGTACAGCCCCAGCATTTT; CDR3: CASSKDSSGSVVQPQHF
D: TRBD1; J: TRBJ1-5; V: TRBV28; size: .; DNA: TGTGCCAGCAGTTCAGGGGGTCCATATAGCAATCAGCCCCAGCATTTT; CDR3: CASSSGGPYSNQPQHF
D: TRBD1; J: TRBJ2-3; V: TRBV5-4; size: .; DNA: TGTGCCAGCAGCTTGAACAGGGCAGGGGGCAAAGATACGCAGTATTTT; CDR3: CASSLNRAGGKDTQYF
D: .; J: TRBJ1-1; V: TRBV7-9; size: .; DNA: TGTGCCAGCAGCTTAGCTCATAGGGGGACAGCTTTCTTT; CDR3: CASSLAHRGTAFF
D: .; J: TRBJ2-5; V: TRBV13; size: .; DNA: TGTGCCAGCAGTCAAACTTACGGCCAAGAGACCCAGTACTTC; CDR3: CASSQTYGQETQYF
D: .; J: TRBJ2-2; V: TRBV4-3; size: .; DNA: TGCGCCAGCAGCCAAGGGAGGATTCGGACCGGGGAGCTGTTTTTT; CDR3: CASSQGRIRTGELFF
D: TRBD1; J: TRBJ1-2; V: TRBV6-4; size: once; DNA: TGTGCCAGCAGTGACCCGACAGGGGCGTACTATGGCTACACCTTC; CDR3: CASSDPTGAYYGYTF
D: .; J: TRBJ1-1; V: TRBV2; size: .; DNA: TGTGCCAGCAGTGAAGCAGGGGTTCAGCAGGGTTTCTTT; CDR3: CASSEAGVQQGFF
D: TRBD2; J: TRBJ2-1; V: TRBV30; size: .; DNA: TGTGCCCGGAGGGTAACGGGACTAGGAAGCGATGAGCAGTTCTTC; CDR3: CARRVTGLGSDEQFF
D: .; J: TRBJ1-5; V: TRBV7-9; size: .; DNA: TGTGCCACCTCGGATAGACAGTACTCGAGCAATCAGCCCCAGCATTTT; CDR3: CATSDRQYSSNQPQHF
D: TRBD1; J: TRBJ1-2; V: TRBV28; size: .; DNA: TGTGCCAGCAGTTTAAGGATAGTCAGGGGACAGGGGGATCCTAACTATGGCTACACCTTC; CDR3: CASSLRIVRGQGDPNYGYTF
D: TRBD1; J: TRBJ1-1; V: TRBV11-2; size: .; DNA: TGTGCCAGCAGCTATCAGGGGGCTTTGAACACTGAAGCTTTCTTT; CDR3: CASSYQGALNTEAFF
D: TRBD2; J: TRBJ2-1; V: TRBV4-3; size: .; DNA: TGCGCCAGCAGCCAAGCGGCGGGAGGGCAGGGTGAGCAGTTCTTC; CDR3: CASSQAAGGQGEQFF
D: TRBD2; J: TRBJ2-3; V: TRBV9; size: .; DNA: TGTGCCAGCAGCGTAGATACTAGCGGACCGCAGTATTTT; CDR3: CASSVDTSGPQYF
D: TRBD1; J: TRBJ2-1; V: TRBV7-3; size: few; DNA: TGTGCCAGCAGCTTAGTGTCAGGGGGCTTGAATGAGCAGTTCTTC; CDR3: CASSLVSGGLNEQFF
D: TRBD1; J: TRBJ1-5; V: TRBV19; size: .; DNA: TGTGCCAGTAGTATCAGGGACAGCCCGGAGTTGAATCAGCCCCAGCATTTT; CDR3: CASSIRDSPELNQPQHF
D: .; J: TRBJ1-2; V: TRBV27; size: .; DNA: TGTGCCAGCAGTTTAGACAGGACCTATGGCTACACCTTC; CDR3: CASSLDRTYGYTF
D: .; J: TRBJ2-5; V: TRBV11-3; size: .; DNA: TGTGCCAGCAGCCCCACACCCAAAAGCCAAGAGACCCAGTACTTC; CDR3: CASSPTPKSQETQYF
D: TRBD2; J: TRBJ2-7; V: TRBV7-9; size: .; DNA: TGTGCCAGCAGCTTAACCCTCTCGACTAGCGGGATCTACGAGCAGTACTTC; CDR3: CASSLTLSTSGIYEQYF
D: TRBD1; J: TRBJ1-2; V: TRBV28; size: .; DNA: TGTGCCTTACAGGGGAACTATGGCTACACCTTC; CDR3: CALQGNYGYTF
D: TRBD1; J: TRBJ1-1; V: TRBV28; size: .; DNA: TGTGCCAGCACTGGAAGGACAGGGGGCTCTCTGAACACTGAAGCTTTCTTT; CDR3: CASTGRTGGSLNTEAFF
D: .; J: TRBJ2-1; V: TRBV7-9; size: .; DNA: TGTTCCAGCAGCTTAATGGAGGGGTTCCCTTACAATGAGCAGTTCTTC; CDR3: CSSSLMEGFPYNEQFF
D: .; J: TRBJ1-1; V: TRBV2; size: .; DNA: TGTGCCAGCAGGACGGAGGGGAACACTGAAGCTTTCTTT; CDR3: CASRTEGNTEAFF
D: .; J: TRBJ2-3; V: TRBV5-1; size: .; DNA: TGCGCCAGCAGCTTAGGACAGAGATACACAGATACGCAGTATTTT; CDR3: CASSLGQRYTDTQYF
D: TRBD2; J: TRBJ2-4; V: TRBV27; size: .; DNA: TGTGCCAGCAGTTTAACTAGCGTTTTAGCCAAAAACATTCAGTACTTC; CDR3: CASSLTSVLAKNIQYF
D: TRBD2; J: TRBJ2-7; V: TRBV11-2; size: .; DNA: TGTGCCAGCAGCCAACTGCGGGAGTTCTCCCACGAGCAGTACTTC; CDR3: CASSQLREFSHEQYF